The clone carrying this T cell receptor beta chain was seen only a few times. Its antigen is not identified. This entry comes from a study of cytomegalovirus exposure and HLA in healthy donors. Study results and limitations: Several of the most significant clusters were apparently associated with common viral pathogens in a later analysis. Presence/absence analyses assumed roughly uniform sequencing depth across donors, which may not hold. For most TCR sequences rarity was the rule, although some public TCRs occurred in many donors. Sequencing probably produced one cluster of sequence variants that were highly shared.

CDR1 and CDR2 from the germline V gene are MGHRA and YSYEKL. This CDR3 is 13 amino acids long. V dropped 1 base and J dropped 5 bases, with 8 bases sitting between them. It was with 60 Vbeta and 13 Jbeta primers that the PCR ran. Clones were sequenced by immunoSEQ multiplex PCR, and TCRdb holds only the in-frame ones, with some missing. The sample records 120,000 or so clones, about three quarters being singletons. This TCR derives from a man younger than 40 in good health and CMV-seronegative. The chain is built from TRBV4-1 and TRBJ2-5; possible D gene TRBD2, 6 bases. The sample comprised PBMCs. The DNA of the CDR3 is TGCGCCAGCAGCCAAGCTGGGGGGGAGACCCAGTACTTC. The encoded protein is CASSQAGGETQYF.